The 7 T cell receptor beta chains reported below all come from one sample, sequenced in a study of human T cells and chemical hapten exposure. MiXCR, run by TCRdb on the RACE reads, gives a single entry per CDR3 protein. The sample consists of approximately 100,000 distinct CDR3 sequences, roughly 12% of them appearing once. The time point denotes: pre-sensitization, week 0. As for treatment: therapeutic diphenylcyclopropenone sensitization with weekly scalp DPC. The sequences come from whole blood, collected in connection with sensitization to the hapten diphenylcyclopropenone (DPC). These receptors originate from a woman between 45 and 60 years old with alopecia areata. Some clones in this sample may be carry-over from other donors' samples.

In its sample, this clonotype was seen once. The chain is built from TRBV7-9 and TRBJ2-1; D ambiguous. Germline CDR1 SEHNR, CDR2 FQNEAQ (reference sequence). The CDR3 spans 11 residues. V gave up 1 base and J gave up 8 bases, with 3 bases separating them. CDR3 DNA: TGTGCCAGCAGCTTAGACTATGAGCAGTTCTTC. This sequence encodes CASSLDYEQFF.

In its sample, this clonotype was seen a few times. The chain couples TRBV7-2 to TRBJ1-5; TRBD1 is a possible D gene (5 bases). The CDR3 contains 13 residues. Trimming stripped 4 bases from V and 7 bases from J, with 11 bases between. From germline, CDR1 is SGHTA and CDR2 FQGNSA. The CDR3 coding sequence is TGTGCCAGCAGCTCAAACAGGCTCCAGCCCCAGCATTTT. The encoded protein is CASSSNRLQPQHF.

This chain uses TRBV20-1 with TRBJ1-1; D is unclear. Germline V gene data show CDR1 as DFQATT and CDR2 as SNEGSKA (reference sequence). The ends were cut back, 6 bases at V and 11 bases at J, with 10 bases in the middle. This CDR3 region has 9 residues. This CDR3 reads CSASRTAFF. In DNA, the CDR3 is TGCAGTGCAAGCAGGACCGCTTTCTTT.

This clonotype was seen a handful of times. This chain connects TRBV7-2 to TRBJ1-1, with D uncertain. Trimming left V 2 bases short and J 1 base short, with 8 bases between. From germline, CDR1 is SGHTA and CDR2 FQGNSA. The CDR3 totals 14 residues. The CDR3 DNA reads TGTGCCAGCAGCTTATACCGGGAGAACACTGAAGCTTTCTTT. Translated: CASSLYRENTEAFF.

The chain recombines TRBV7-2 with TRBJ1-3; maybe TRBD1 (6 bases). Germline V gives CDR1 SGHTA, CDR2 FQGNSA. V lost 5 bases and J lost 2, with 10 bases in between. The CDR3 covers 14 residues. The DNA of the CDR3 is TGTGCCAGCAGCACATACAGGGCTGGAAACACCATATATTTT. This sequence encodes CASSTYRAGNTIYF.

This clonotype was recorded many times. The CDR3 region has the DNA TGTGCCAGCAGCTTATCATATGCCAGAGAAGGTGAAAAACTGTTTTTT. This encodes CASSLSYAREGEKLFF. The V and J genes are TRBV7-2 and TRBJ1-4; D gene uncertain. V was shortened by 2 bases and J by 7 bases, with 17 bases between the two germline ends. This CDR3 has 16 residues. Germline assignment: CDR1 SGHTA and CDR2 FQGNSA.

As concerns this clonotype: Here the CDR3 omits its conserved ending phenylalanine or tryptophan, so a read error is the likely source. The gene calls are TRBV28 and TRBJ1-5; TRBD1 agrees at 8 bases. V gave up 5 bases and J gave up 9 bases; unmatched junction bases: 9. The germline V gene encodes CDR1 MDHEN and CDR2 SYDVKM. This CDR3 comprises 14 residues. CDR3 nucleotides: TGTGCCAGCAGTCCACCGGACAGGGTAAGGCCCCAGCATCTT. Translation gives CASSPPDRVRPQHL.